This passage covers 3 T cell receptor beta chains from one sample sequenced in a study of response to subunit inactivated influenza vaccine. A single record per CDR3 protein comes from TCRdb applying MiXCR to the RT-PCR reads. The table shows 400,000 to 650,000 distinct CDR3 sequences, with approximately 6.9% occurring only once. This specimen consisted of PBMCs from blood, obtained about 24 months after vaccination. The receptors come from a man between 50 and 69 years old who received an inactivated influenza vaccine.

V is TRBV30 and J is TRBJ1-5; D remains unclear. Germline CDR1 and CDR2: GTSNPN and SVGIG (reference sequence). The V end lost 0 bases, the J end lost 1 base, and 13 bases lay between the germline ends. The CDR3 consists of 16 residues. The CDR3 here is CAWSVGPGKSNQPQHF. The CDR3 DNA sequence: TGTGCCTGGAGTGTAGGACCCGGCAAAAGCAATCAGCCCCAGCATTTT.

The V call is TRBV30, the J call TRBJ2-1; maybe TRBD1 (5 bases). The V gene's germline CDR1 is GTSNPN and CDR2 SVGIG (reference sequence). CDR3 length equals 14 residues. V was trimmed by 2 bases and J by 4 bases, leaving 12 bases between them. Here the CDR3 reads CAWSLRSGYNEQFF. CDR3 nucleotides: TGTGCCTGGAGTCTGCGTTCAGGGTACAATGAGCAGTTCTTC.

This clonotype was picked up a small number of times. This chain's CDR3 is CASTVQGFRSYNEQFF. The CDR3 region has the DNA TGTGCCAGCACGGTACAAGGCTTCCGCTCCTACAATGAGCAGTTCTTC. V is TRBV5-5 and J is TRBJ2-1; D not resolved. In germline, CDR1 is SGHKS, CDR2 YYEKEE (reference sequence). V shed 6 bases and J shed 0 bases, with 16 bases lying between them. The CDR3 has 16 residues.